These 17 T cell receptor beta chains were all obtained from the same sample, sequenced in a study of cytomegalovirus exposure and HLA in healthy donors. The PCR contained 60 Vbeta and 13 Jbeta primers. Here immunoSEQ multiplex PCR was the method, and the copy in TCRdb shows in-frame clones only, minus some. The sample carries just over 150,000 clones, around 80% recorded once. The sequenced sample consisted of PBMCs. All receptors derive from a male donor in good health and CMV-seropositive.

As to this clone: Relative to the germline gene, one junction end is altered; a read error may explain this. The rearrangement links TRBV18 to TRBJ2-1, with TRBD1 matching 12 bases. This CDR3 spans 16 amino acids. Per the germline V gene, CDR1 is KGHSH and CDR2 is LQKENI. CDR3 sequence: CASTPSGQGARNEQFF. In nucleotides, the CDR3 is TGTGCCAGCACACCCTCGGGACAGGGGGCGAGGAATGAGCAGTTCTTC.

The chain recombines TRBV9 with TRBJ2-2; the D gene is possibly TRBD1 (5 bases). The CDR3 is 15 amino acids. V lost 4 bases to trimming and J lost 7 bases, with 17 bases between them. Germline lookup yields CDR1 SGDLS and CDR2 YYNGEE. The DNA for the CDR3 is TGTGCCAGCAGCCCCAGACCCCAGGGCGGCGGGGAGCTGTTTTTT. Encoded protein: CASSPRPQGGGELFF.

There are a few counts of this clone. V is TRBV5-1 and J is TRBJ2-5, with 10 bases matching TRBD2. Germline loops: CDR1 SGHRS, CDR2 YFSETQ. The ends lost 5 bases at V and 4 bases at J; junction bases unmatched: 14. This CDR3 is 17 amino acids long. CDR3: CASRGISGRAQGETQYF. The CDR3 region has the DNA TGCGCCAGCAGGGGGATCAGCGGGAGGGCCCAGGGAGAGACCCAGTACTTC.

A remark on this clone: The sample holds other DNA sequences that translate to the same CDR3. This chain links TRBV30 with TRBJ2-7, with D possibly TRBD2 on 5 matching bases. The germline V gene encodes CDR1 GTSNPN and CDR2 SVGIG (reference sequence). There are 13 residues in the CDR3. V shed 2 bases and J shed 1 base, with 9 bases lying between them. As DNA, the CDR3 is TGTGCCTGGAGTCCGGGAAGATCCTACGAGCAGTACTTC. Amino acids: CAWSPGRSYEQYF.

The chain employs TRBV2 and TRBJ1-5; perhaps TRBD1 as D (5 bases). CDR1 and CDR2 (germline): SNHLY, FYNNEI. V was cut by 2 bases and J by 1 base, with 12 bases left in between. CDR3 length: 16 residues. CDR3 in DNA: TGTGCCAGCAGTGAAACCCAGGGACTAAGCAATCAGCCCCAGCATTTT. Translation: CASSETQGLSNQPQHF. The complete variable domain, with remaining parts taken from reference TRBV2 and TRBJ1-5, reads EPEVTQTPSHQVTQMGQEVILRCVPISNHLYFYWYRQILGQKVEFLVSFYNNEISEKSEIFDDQFSVERPDGSNFTLKIRSTKLEDSAMYFCASSETQGLSNQPQHFGDGTRLSIL.

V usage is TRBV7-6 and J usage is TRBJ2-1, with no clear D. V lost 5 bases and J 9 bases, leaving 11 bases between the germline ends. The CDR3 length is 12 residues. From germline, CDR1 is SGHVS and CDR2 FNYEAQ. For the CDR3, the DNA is TGTGCCAGCAGCCTCCTACCTGGTGAGCAGTTCTTC. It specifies CASSLLPGEQFF.

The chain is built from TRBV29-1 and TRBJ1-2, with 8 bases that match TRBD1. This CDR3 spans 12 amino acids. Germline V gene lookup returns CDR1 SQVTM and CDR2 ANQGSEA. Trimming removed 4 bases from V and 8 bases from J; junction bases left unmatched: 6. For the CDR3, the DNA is TGCAGCGTTGGGGACAGGCCTATAGGCTACACCTTC. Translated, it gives CSVGDRPIGYTF.

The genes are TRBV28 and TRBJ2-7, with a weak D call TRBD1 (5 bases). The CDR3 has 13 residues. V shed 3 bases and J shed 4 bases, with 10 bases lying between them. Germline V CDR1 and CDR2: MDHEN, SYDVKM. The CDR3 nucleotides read TGTGCCAGCAGTTTCGGACAAGCGTACGAGCAGTACTTC. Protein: CASSFGQAYEQYF.

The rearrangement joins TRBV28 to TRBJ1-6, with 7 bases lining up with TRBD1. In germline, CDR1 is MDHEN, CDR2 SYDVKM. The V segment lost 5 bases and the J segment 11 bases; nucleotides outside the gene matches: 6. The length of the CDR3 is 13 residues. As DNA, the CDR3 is TGTGCCAGCAGTCCAGGGGGGAATCCACCCCTCCACTTT. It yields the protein CASSPGGNPPLHF.

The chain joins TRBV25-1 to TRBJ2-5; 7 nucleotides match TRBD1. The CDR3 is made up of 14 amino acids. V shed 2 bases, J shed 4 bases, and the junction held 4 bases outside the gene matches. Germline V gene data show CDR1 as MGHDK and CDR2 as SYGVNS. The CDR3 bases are TGTGCCAGCAGTGAAGGGGGACAGCTAGAGACCCAGTACTTC. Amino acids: CASSEGGQLETQYF.

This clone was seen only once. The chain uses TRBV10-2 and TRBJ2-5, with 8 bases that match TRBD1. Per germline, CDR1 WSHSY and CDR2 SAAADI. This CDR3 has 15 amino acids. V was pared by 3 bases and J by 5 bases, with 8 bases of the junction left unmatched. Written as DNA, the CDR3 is TGCGCCAGCAGTGACCTTGGACAGGGAATGGAGACCCAGTACTTC. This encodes CASSDLGQGMETQYF.

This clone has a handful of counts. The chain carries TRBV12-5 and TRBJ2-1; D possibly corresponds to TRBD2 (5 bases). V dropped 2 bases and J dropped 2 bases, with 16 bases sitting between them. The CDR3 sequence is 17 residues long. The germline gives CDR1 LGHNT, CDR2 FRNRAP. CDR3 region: CASGLSRGSRTYNEQFF. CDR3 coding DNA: TGTGCTAGTGGTTTGTCACGGGGTAGCCGTACCTACAATGAGCAGTTCTTC.

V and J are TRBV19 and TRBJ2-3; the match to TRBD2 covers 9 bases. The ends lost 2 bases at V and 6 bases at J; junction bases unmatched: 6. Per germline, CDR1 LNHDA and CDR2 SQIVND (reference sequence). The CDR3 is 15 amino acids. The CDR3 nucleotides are TGTGCCAGTAGTATACTGGCTAGCGGGGCGGATACGCAGTATTTT. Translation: CASSILASGADTQYF.

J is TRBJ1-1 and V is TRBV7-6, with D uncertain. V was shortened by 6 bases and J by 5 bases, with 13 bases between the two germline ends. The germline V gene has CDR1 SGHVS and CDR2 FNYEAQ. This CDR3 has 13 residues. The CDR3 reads CASSEIRGTEAFF. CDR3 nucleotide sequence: TGTGCCAGCAGTGAAATCCGGGGAACTGAAGCTTTCTTT.

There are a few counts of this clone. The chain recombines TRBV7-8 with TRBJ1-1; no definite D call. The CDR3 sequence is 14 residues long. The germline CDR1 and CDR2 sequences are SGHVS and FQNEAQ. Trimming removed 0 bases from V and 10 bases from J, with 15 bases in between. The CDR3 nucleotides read TGTGCCAGCAGCTTAGCGGAGGCAGGCTGGGGAGCTTTCTTT. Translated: CASSLAEAGWGAFF.

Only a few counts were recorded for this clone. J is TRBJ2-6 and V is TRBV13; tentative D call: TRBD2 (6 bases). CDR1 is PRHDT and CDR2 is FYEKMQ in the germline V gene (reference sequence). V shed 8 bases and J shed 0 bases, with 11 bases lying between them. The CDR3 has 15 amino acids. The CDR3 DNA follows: TGTGCCAGCGAGGAGGGCCGCTCTGGGGCCAACGTCCTGACTTTC. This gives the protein CASEEGRSGANVLTF.

CDR3 coding DNA: TGCGCCAGCAGTCTTCCACAGAGCTCCTACGAGCAGTACTTC. Translating gives CASSLPQSSYEQYF. V and J are TRBV23-1 and TRBJ2-7; D remains ambiguous. TRBV23-1 has ORF status, its function being uncertain. The CDR3 is 14 residues long. Trimming stripped 4 bases from V and 0 bases from J, with 10 bases between.